This TCR beta chain was documented in a study of cytomegalovirus exposure and HLA in healthy donors. Study at large: Earlier, 100 million to 130 million unique TCR beta sequences were recovered from about 200 million T cells by an analysis. Study-wide results and limits: Looking again later, the authors saw that most CMV-associated TCR beta chains seemed HLA-restricted.

In the PCR, 60 Vbeta and 13 Jbeta primers were used. Method: immunoSEQ multiplex PCR; TCRdb's copy keeps in-frame clones and lacks some. The sample contains 150,000 or so clones, approximately 82% of which appear only once. Germline V lookup: CDR1 MNHEY, CDR2 SMNVEV (reference sequence). The V end was cut by 3 bases, the J end by 3 bases, with 8 bases between. CDR3 length: 13 amino acids. This clone appeared a single time. Its antigen is unidentified. This rearrangement joins TRBV27 to TRBJ1-1; unclear D gene. Input material: PBMCs. This TCR was sampled from a man between 18 and 35 years old in good health and CMV-seropositive. The CDR3 DNA is TGTGCCAGCAGTTTTAGCTTGGACACTGAAGCTTTCTTT. As protein: CASSFSLDTEAFF.